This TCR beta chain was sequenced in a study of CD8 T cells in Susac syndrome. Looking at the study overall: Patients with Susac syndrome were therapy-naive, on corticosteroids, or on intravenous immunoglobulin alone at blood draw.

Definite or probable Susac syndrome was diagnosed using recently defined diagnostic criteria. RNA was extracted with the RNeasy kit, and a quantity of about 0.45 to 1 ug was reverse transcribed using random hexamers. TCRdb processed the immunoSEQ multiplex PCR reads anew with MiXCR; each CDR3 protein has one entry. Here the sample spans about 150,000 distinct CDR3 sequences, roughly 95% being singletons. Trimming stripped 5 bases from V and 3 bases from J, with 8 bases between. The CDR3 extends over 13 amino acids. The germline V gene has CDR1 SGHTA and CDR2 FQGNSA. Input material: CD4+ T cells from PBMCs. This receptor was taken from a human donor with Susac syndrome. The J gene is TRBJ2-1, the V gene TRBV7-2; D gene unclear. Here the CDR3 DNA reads TGTGCCAGCAGCCCAACCTACTACAATGAGCAGTTCTTC. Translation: CASSPTYYNEQFF.